A selection of T cell receptor beta chains follows, all from one sample in a study of T cells in Graves' hyperthyroidism and ophthalmopathy. In TCRdb, the multiplex PCR reads were re-called with MiXCR into one record per CDR3 protein. The sample lists more than 500,000 distinct CDR3 sequences, under 20% occurring once. Sample: blood. All receptors come from a woman in her 30s with Graves' hyperthyroidism. The CDR3 runs from the conserved cysteine through the conserved F or W. Fields, in order: J gene, D gene, clone size, V gene, CDR3 protein, CDR3 DNA. A D gene is named only where the DNA matches it firmly. Clone size, where shown, is once, few, many, or a class for clones that have expanded.

TRBJ2-7 | - | - | TRBV10-3 | CAISESPLDVPEQYF | TGTGCCATCAGTGAGTCCCCCCTAGACGTCCCCGAGCAGTACTTC
TRBJ1-5 | - | - | TRBV27 | CASSITPNGNQPQHF | TGTGCCAGCAGCATCACCCCCAACGGCAATCAGCCCCAGCATTTT
TRBJ1-1 | - | - | TRBV7-9 | CASSLSTTEAFF | TGTGCCAGCAGCCTCAGTACCACTGAAGCTTTCTTT
TRBJ1-6 | - | few | TRBV9 | CASSVEPLGDSPLHF | TGTGCCAGCAGCGTAGAGCCCCTGGGTGATTCACCCCTCCACTTT
TRBJ2-5 | - | few | TRBV5-1 | CASSLVSAGEETQYF | TGCGCCAGCAGCTTGGTTTCCGCAGGGGAAGAGACCCAGTACTTC
TRBJ1-6 | TRBD1 | many | TRBV20-1 | CSAFRIPGTGKNSPLHF | TGCAGTGCTTTTCGCATACCCGGGACAGGGAAGAATTCACCCCTCCACTTT
TRBJ1-5 | - | few | TRBV7-2 | CASSLERAGPQHF | TGTGCCAGCAGCTTAGAGAGGGCCGGGCCCCAGCATTTT
TRBJ2-1 | TRBD2 | many | TRBV12-3/TRBV12-4 | CASSAGTRDGGEQFF | TGTGCCAGCAGTGCCGGGACTAGAGATGGGGGTGAGCAGTTCTTC
TRBJ2-1 | TRBD2 | few | TRBV20-1 | CSARDQREGYNEQFF | TGCAGTGCTAGAGATCAGCGGGAGGGCTACAATGAGCAGTTCTTC
TRBJ1-2 | - | few | TRBV7-2 | CASSLGGIPYGYTF | TGTGCCAGCAGCTTAGGTGGCATTCCCTATGGCTACACCTTC
TRBJ1-1 | - | many | TRBV12-3/TRBV12-4 | CASSFSSGAETEAFF | TGTGCCAGCAGTTTTAGTTCGGGGGCGGAAACTGAAGCTTTCTTT
TRBJ2-7 | - | many | TRBV28 | CASRLTTYYEQYF | TGTGCCAGCAGGTTAACTACCTACTACGAGCAGTACTTC
TRBJ2-2 | TRBD1 | few | TRBV6-5 | CASSSTKMTGRTGELFF | TGTGCCAGCAGTTCCACCAAAATGACAGGGAGAACCGGGGAGCTGTTTTTT
TRBJ2-3 | - | few | TRBV30 | CAWTGVRSTDTQYF | TGTGCCTGGACAGGCGTCCGCAGCACAGATACGCAGTATTTT
TRBJ2-1 | - | many | TRBV2 | CASTRTGGLAEDNEQFF | TGTGCCAGCACCCGGACAGGGGGACTAGCGGAGGACAATGAGCAGTTCTTC
TRBJ2-7 | TRBD2 | many | TRBV5-1 | CASSLEASGDYEQYF | TGCGCCAGCAGCTTGGAGGCTAGCGGAGACTACGAGCAGTACTTC
TRBJ2-5 | - | many | TRBV12-3/TRBV12-4 | CASSLGQKQETQYF | TGTGCCAGCAGTTTAGGGCAGAAACAAGAGACCCAGTACTTC
TRBJ1-6 | TRBD1 | - | TRBV4-3 | CASSHGQGRDSPLHF | TGCGCCAGCAGCCACGGACAGGGACGAGATTCACCCCTCCACTTT
TRBJ2-1 | TRBD2 | once | TRBV5-1 | CASSLGIAGGTRDEQFF | TGCGCCAGCAGCTTGGGAATAGCGGGAGGGACGCGGGATGAGCAGTTCTTC
TRBJ2-7 | - | - | TRBV6-1 | CASSVVHTEAEQYF | TGTGCCAGCAGTGTTGTGCACACCGAGGCCGAGCAGTACTTC
TRBJ1-1 | - | few | TRBV6-2/TRBV6-3 | CASRRQSVRNTEAFF | TGTGCCAGCAGACGACAGTCGGTGAGGAACACTGAAGCTTTCTTT
TRBJ1-2 | - | few | TRBV30 | CAWSGIRWTEFDYGYTF | TGTGCCTGGAGTGGGATCCGGTGGACCGAATTCGATTATGGCTACACCTTC
TRBJ1-6 | - | few | TRBV3-1 | CASSPFTGSSSPLHF | TGTGCCAGCAGCCCTTTTACAGGGTCGAGTTCACCCCTCCACTTT
TRBJ2-7 | TRBD2 | few | TRBV13 | CARGTSFYEQYF | TGTGCCAGGGGGACTAGTTTTTACGAGCAGTACTTC
TRBJ2-7 | TRBD2 | - | TRBV4-2 | CASSQDLGSGSIDYPYYEQYF | TGTGCCAGCAGCCAAGATCTGGGTAGCGGGAGTATCGACTATCCCTACTACGAGCAGTACTTC
TRBJ1-2 | - | many | TRBV28 | CASSLPRNYGYTF | TGTGCCAGCAGTTTACCCAGAAACTATGGCTACACCTTC
TRBJ2-4 | - | - | TRBV28 | CASSPPLLNIQYF | TGTGCCAGCAGTCCGCCATTATTGAACATTCAGTACTTC
TRBJ2-7 | - | many | TRBV20-1 | CSARRAGSIYEQYF | TGCAGTGCTAGGAGAGCGGGTAGCATTTACGAGCAGTACTTC
TRBJ2-7 | - | few | TRBV28 | CASSLYRDYEQYF | TGTGCCAGCAGTTTATACAGGGACTACGAGCAGTACTTC
TRBJ2-1 | TRBD2 | many | TRBV6-2/TRBV6-3 | CASWPSLAGGGNEQFF | TGTGCCAGCTGGCCGTCCCTAGCGGGAGGTGGGAATGAGCAGTTCTTC
TRBJ2-7 | - | many | TRBV2 | CASSADSSYEQYF | TGTGCCAGCAGCGCCGATAGCTCCTACGAGCAGTACTTC
TRBJ2-7 | - | - | TRBV15 | CATSRVGGVASYEQYF | TGTGCCACCAGCAGAGTAGGGGGGGTCGCCTCCTACGAGCAGTACTTC
TRBJ2-1 | TRBD1 | - | TRBV27 | CASSLGRGYPHEQSF | TGTGCCAGCAGTTTAGGCAGGGGGTACCCCCATGAGCAGTCCTTC
TRBJ2-5 | - | - | TRBV7-2 | CASSSGRTQETQYF | TGTGCCAGCAGCTCGGGACGGACCCAAGAGACCCAGTACTTC
TRBJ2-5 | TRBD2 | - | TRBV6-1 | CASSRYLLGLAVQETQYF | TGTGCCAGCAGTCGTTATTTACTGGGACTAGCGGTCCAAGAGACCCAGTACTTC
TRBJ2-1 | - | many | TRBV30 | CAWRTYNEQFF | TGTGCCTGGAGAACTTACAATGAGCAGTTCTTC
TRBJ2-3 | - | many | TRBV2 | CASSDPGRGTDTQYF | TGTGCCAGCAGTGACCCCGGGAGAGGGACAGATACGCAGTATTTT